The entry below gives a single T cell receptor (beta chain) sequence along with its context. The antigen is not known. Investigators performed immunoSEQ version v3.0 at survey level. Clones were sequenced by immunoSEQ multiplex PCR, and TCRdb holds only the in-frame ones, with some missing. The repertoire includes 20,000 or so clones, around 86% of them detected once, and 10% to 15% sits in the top ten. The data are from a study of long-term antiretroviral therapy in people with HIV. Whole-study findings and limits: Blood obtained between the mid-2000s and the late 2010s may reflect older ART regimens. An increase in diversity followed ART, yet levels stayed below transplant donor controls.

The length of the CDR3 is 16 residues. Trimming took off 6 bases at V and 2 bases at J, with 17 bases between the two ends. Germline V CDR1 and CDR2: LGHNT, FRNRAP. The receptor comes from a man aged 40-55 years with HIV. The chain carries TRBV12-5 and TRBJ2-1; a possible D gene is TRBD2 (5 bases). Sample: unsorted PBMCs, taken 0.1 years before starting antiretroviral therapy. CDR3 DNA: TGTGCTAGTGGCCCCCGGACTCGCCAGGCCTACAATGAGCAGTTCTTC. As protein: CASGPRTRQAYNEQFF.